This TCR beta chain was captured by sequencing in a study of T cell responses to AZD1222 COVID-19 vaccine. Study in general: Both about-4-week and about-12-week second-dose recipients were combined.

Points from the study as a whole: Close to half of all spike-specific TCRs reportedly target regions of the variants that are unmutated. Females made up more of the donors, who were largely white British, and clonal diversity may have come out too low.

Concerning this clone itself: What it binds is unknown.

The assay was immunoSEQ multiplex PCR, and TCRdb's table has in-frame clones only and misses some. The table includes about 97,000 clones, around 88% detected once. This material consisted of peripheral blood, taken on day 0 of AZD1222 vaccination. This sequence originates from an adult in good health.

The CDR3 sequence: CASSLAPGANYGYTF. The CDR3 DNA follows: TGTGCCAGCAGCTTGGCTCCGGGAGCTAACTATGGCTACACCTTC. The chain joins TRBV5-6 to TRBJ1-2, with unresolved D. Germline-derived CDR1 and CDR2 are SGHDT and YYEEEE. This CDR3 is 15 amino acids long. The V end was cut by 0 bases, the J end by 0 bases, with 9 bases between.